The 29 T cell receptor beta chains below all came from one sample that was sequenced in a study of blood T cells in healthy people across ages. Next came a second PCR, run for about 7 to 12 cycles, which used a sample-barcoded 5' primer along with a J-beta primer mix. Each CDR3 protein gets one entry after TCRdb re-called the 5' RACE reads with MiXCR. The top ten clones hold 20% to 25% of a sample with fewer than 700,000 distinct CDR3 sequences, around 48% of them seen once. The sequencing sample was made of blood. The receptors originated from a man older than 75 in good health.

The chain carries TRBV20-1 and TRBJ1-1; tentative D call: TRBD1 (6 bases). Trimming pared 7 bases from V and 0 bases from J, leaving 12 bases between. The CDR3 has 13 residues. The germline V gene has CDR1 DFQATT and CDR2 SNEGSKA (reference sequence). Here the CDR3 reads CSGQENLNTEAFF. The CDR3 DNA is TGCAGTGGACAGGAGAACTTGAACACTGAAGCTTTCTTT.

The chain carries TRBV29-1 and TRBJ2-3; D unclear. The CDR3 totals 11 residues. The germline V gene encodes CDR1 SQVTM and CDR2 ANQGSEA. Trimming left V 5 bases short and J 4 bases short, with 7 bases between. The CDR3 nucleotides are TGCAGCGTTAAAAGCGCAGATACGCAGTATTTT. Its translation: CSVKSADTQYF.

J is TRBJ2-7 and V is TRBV29-1; 11 bases are shared with TRBD2. From germline, CDR1 is SQVTM and CDR2 ANQGSEA. The ends lost 6 bases at V and 3 bases at J; junction bases unmatched: 10. The CDR3 length is 15 residues. CDR3 bases: TGCAGCGTGCCGGACGGGACTAGCGGACACTACGAGCAGTACTTC. It is translated as CSVPDGTSGHYEQYF.

CDR3 residues: CASSPEGQTGELFF. As DNA, the CDR3 is TGTGCCAGCAGCCCGGAGGGCCAAACCGGGGAGCTGTTTTTT. V and J are TRBV4-2 and TRBJ2-2; maybe TRBD2 (6 bases). The CDR3 sequence is 14 residues long. The ends were cut back, 4 bases at V and 5 bases at J, with 11 bases in the middle. CDR1 LGHNA and CDR2 YNFKEQ come from the germline V gene.

This clonotype showed up just a few times. The rearrangement uses TRBV9 and TRBJ1-2; 7 bases are a match to TRBD1. V lost 4 bases to trimming and J lost 4 bases; unmatched junction nucleotides: 10. CDR1 and CDR2 (germline): SGDLS, YYNGEE. This CDR3 comprises 15 residues. CDR3 sequence: CASSPYGTVSYGYTF. CDR3 nucleotides: TGTGCCAGCAGCCCCTACGGGACAGTCTCCTATGGCTACACCTTC.

The CDR3 reads CASRPQDSQETQYF. As DNA, the CDR3 is TGTGCCAGCAGACCACAGGATTCCCAAGAGACCCAGTACTTC. The J gene is TRBJ2-5, the V gene TRBV3-1, with D perhaps matching TRBD1 (5 bases). Trimming cost V 6 bases and J 1 base, with 12 bases left between them. Germline lookup yields CDR1 LGHDT and CDR2 YNNKEL (reference sequence). This CDR3 has 14 residues.

This clonotype was found many times. The chain joins TRBV2 to TRBJ2-5, with 7 bases lining up with TRBD1. This CDR3 contains 14 residues. CDR1 and CDR2 from the germline V gene are SNHLY and FYNNEI. Trimming took 6 bases from V and 4 from J; bases not matched to a gene: 8. The CDR3 nucleotides read TGTGCCAGCAGGAGAGACAGGGTCGTAGAGACCCAGTACTTC. Encoded protein: CASRRDRVVETQYF.

This clonotype was seen just once. The chain recombines TRBV27 with TRBJ2-1; D might be TRBD2 (5 bases). The CDR3 sequence is 13 residues long. Germline CDR1 MNHEY, CDR2 SMNVEV (reference sequence). Between the trimmed V and J ends, which lost 5 bases and 9 bases, there was a span of 14 bases. The DNA for the CDR3 is TGTGCCAGCAGTAGAGGACTGGACGGTGAGCAGTTCTTC. It translates to CASSRGLDGEQFF.

This clonotype was counted a single time. The chain carries TRBV6-5 and TRBJ2-1, with 9 positions matching TRBD2. TRBJ2-7 matches the DNA end more closely, so the J call is doubtful. Germline V CDR1 and CDR2: MNHEY, SVGAGI. The CDR3 is 18 residues long. The CDR3 nucleotides read TGTGCCAGCAGTTACGCTAGCGGGGTGGTTAGCTCCTACAATGAGCAGTACTTC. Protein sequence: CASSYASGVVSSYNEQYF.

The V call is TRBV15, the J call TRBJ1-2; 8 bases fit TRBD1. The CDR3 loop spans 14 amino acids. Germline V CDR1 and CDR2: LNHNV, YYDKDF (reference sequence). J was trimmed by 6 bases and V by 5 bases; bases with no gene match: 8. For the CDR3, the DNA is TGTGCCACCAGCGGAAAAGACAGGGGACATGGCTACACCTTC. Its protein product is CATSGKDRGHGYTF.

V is TRBV20-1 and J is TRBJ1-2; D call uncertain. The CDR3 spans 13 residues. CDR1 is DFQATT, CDR2 SNEGSKA, per germline (reference sequence). V was trimmed by 0 bases and J by 8 bases, leaving 13 bases between them. CDR3 amino acids: CSARDFRETGYTF. DNA of the CDR3: TGCAGTGCTAGAGATTTCCGGGAAACAGGCTACACCTTC.

This clonotype occurred a few times. V gene TRBV6-6 combines with J gene TRBJ1-6; tentatively, D is TRBD1 (6 bases). The CDR3 covers 16 residues. Per germline, CDR1 MNHNY and CDR2 SVGAGI (reference sequence). V lost 0 bases and J lost 6, with 12 bases in between. The CDR3 DNA follows: TGTGCCAGCAGTTACTCGGCCGGGGGGCGTAATTCACCCCTCCACTTT. Translating it yields CASSYSAGGRNSPLHF.

The sample holds a few counts of this clonotype. The rearrangement uses TRBV7-2 and TRBJ2-5; no clear D. The CDR3 is 13 residues long. The germline gives CDR1 SGHTA, CDR2 FQGNSA. V shed 4 bases and J shed 11 bases, with 17 bases lying between them. The CDR3: CASSSNYLIEQYF. The CDR3 bases are TGTGCCAGCAGCTCCAATTATCTTATTGAGCAGTACTTC.

V gene TRBV6-2 or TRBV6-3 combines with J gene TRBJ1-5; 12 positions match TRBD1. Germline lookup yields CDR1 MNHEY and CDR2 SVGEGT. The CDR3 is 17 residues long. V shed 6 bases, J shed 11 bases, and the junction held 17 bases outside the gene matches. The DNA for the CDR3 is TGTGCCAGCAGCTCCGGGACAGGGGGCCCTTCAACGTCGACCCAGCATTTT. This translates into CASSSGTGGPSTSTQHF.

This clonotype was counted ten times or more. Relative to the germline gene, one junction end is altered; a read error may explain this. The gene calls are TRBV29-1 and TRBJ2-5, with D unresolved. Germline assignment: CDR1 SQVTM and CDR2 ANQGSEA. The CDR3 covers 11 residues. CDR3 residues: CTGRTVETQYF. CDR3 bases: TGTACCGGGCGGACCGTGGAGACCCAGTACTTC.

V is TRBV29-1 and J is TRBJ2-1; 10 nucleotides align to TRBD2. V lost 4 bases to trimming and J lost 8 bases; unmatched junction nucleotides: 8. The CDR3 extends over 14 amino acids. Germline CDR1 SQVTM, CDR2 ANQGSEA. The CDR3 nucleotides read TGCAGCGTTGGGCTAGCGGGGGAGGGGGATGAGCAGTTCTTC. Translating gives CSVGLAGEGDEQFF.

The chain combines TRBV4-3 with TRBJ1-5; the D is unclear. V shed 0 bases and J shed 4 bases, with 10 bases lying between them. Germline V gene lookup returns CDR1 LGHNA and CDR2 YSLEER. The CDR3 has 15 amino acids. The CDR3 loop is CASSQDHGRNQPQHF. In nucleotides, the CDR3 is TGCGCCAGCAGCCAAGATCATGGCAGAAATCAGCCCCAGCATTTT.

The chain joins TRBV4-1 to TRBJ2-1; D may be TRBD1 or TRBD2 (5 bases each). The V and J ends lost 5 bases and 4 bases respectively, with 18 bases between them. This CDR3 has 16 amino acids. Germline loops: CDR1 MGHRA, CDR2 YSYEKL. The CDR3 spells CASSRGRDPLYNEQFF. The CDR3 region has the DNA TGCGCCAGCAGCAGGGGACGGGATCCACTTTACAATGAGCAGTTCTTC.

This chain links TRBV2 with TRBJ1-6; 9 positions match TRBD1. V dropped 11 bases and J dropped 10; count of bases not matched to a gene: 15. Germline V gene data show CDR1 as SNHLY and CDR2 as FYNNEI. This CDR3 has 15 amino acids. The CDR3 sequence: CAPGQGPSFRSPLHF. CDR3 DNA sequence: TGTGCCCCTGGACAGGGGCCATCCTTCCGCTCACCCCTCCACTTT.

CDR3 nucleotide sequence: TGCAGTGCTAGAACCGGGACTCCGTACCCTAACTATGGCTACACCTTC. Translated, it gives CSARTGTPYPNYGYTF. The chain uses TRBV20-1 and TRBJ1-2; tentatively, D is TRBD1 (5 bases). This CDR3 is 16 amino acids long. Trimming took 2 bases from V and 0 from J, leaving 16 bases between them. Germline assignment: CDR1 DFQATT and CDR2 SNEGSKA (reference sequence).

The chain carries TRBV28 and TRBJ1-2, with D tentatively TRBD1 (5 bases). Per the germline V gene, CDR1 is MDHEN and CDR2 is SYDVKM. The length of the CDR3 is 14 residues. V shed 6 bases and J shed 7 bases, with 18 bases lying between them. The CDR3 sequence is CASSLLAGLLGYTF. As DNA, the CDR3 is TGTGCCAGCAGCCTCCTGGCGGGGCTGCTTGGCTACACCTTC.

This clonotype was seen a handful of times. V is TRBV7-2 and J is TRBJ2-6; TRBD1 agrees at 8 bases. J was trimmed by 2 bases and V by 4 bases; bases with no gene match: 7. The V gene's germline CDR1 is SGHTA and CDR2 FQGNSA. The CDR3 is made up of 17 amino acids. The CDR3 coding sequence is TGTGCCAGCAGCTCCCGGACAGGGCTTACTGGGGCCAACGTCCTGACTTTC. Its protein product is CASSSRTGLTGANVLTF.

The rearrangement joins TRBV3-1 to TRBJ1-1; 7 bases map to TRBD1. V shed 4 bases and J 4 bases; nucleotides not matched to a gene: 6. Germline V gene sequence: CDR1 LGHDT, CDR2 YNNKEL (reference sequence). The CDR3 extends over 14 amino acids. The CDR3 region has the DNA TGTGCCAGCAGCCGCGCCGACAGGGCCACTGAAGCTTTCTTT. It is translated as CASSRADRATEAFF.

The chain links TRBV20-1 to TRBJ2-7, with TRBD1 as a possible D gene (6 bases). The ends were cut back, 4 bases at V and 2 bases at J, with 12 bases in the middle. This CDR3 contains 13 residues. The germline gives CDR1 DFQATT, CDR2 SNEGSKA (reference sequence). The CDR3 protein is CSATGVGAYEQYF. The CDR3 coding sequence is TGCAGTGCTACAGGGGTCGGAGCCTACGAGCAGTACTTC.

The table lists this clonotype with a few counts. The V and J genes are TRBV29-1 and TRBJ2-5; D assignment may be TRBD1 or TRBD2 (5 bases each). Germline CDR1 SQVTM, CDR2 ANQGSEA. Trimming removed 4 bases from V and 11 bases from J, with 14 bases in between. The CDR3 runs to 11 residues. CDR3 region: CSVGQREEQYF. The CDR3 DNA follows: TGCAGCGTTGGACAGAGGGAAGAGCAGTACTTC.

In nucleotides, the CDR3 is TGTGCCAGCAGCGCCACTAGGACAGGCCAAGAGACCCAGTACTTC. This encodes CASSATRTGQETQYF. V usage is TRBV7-2 and J usage is TRBJ2-5; 7 positions match TRBD1. Germline CDR1 SGHTA, CDR2 FQGNSA. With 5 bases clipped from V and 1 base from J, the junction kept 7 bases outside the gene matches. The CDR3 loop spans 15 amino acids.

The chain is built from TRBV4-2 and TRBJ2-1; 7 bases fit TRBD2. CDR1 LGHNA and CDR2 YNFKEQ come from the germline V gene. Germline trimming cut 1 base from V and 0 bases from J; bases unmatched to any gene: 3. CDR3 length: 16 amino acids. CDR3 residues: CASSQGLAPSYNEQFF. CDR3 coding DNA: TGTGCCAGCAGCCAAGGACTAGCCCCCTCCTACAATGAGCAGTTCTTC.

A few counts support this clonotype. J is TRBJ2-4 and V is TRBV28; TRBD2 agrees at 7 bases. Germline-derived CDR1 and CDR2 are MDHEN and SYDVKM. J lost 0 bases, V lost 7 bases, and 12 bases had no gene match. The CDR3 loop spans 17 amino acids. As DNA, the CDR3 is TGTGCCAGCACTTGGGAGGGGTCAGGGCTAGCCAAAAACATTCAGTACTTC. As protein: CASTWEGSGLAKNIQYF.

In this sample, this clonotype turned up a few times. The J gene is TRBJ1-2, the V gene TRBV20-1; D remains ambiguous. V was pared by 5 bases and J by 8 bases, with 12 bases between. The CDR3 consists of 11 residues. Germline CDR1 is DFQATT and CDR2 is SNEGSKA (reference sequence). The CDR3 reads CSARPTRGYTF. CDR3 nucleotides: TGCAGTGCTCGCCCGACAAGAGGCTACACCTTC.